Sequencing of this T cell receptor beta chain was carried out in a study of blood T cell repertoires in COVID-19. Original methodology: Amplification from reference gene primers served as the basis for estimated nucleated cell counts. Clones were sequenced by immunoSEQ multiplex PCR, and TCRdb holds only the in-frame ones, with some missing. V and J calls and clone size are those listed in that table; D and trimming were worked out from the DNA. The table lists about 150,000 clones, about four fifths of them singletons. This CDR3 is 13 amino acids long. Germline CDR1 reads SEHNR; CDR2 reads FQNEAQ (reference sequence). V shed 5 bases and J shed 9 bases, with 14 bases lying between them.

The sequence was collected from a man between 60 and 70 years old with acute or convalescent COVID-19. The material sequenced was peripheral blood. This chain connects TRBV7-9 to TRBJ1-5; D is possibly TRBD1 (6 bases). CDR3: CASSNRGGGPQHF. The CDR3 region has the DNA TGTGCCAGCAGCAATAGGGGGGGTGGGCCCCAGCATTTT.